What follows are 29 T cell receptor beta chains derived from one specimen sequenced in a study of blood T cell repertoires in COVID-19. Assay: immunoSEQ multiplex PCR; the TCRdb copy retains only in-frame clones and omits some. The sample consists of over 400,000 clones, roughly 85% of them appearing once. Sequencing was carried out using peripheral blood. Source of these receptors: a woman aged 25 to 39 with active or convalescent COVID-19.

The rearrangement joins TRBV23-1 to TRBJ2-3, with 10 bases fitting TRBD2. TRBV23-1 is treated as an ORF (open reading frame) with a function not yet certain. The CDR3 totals 22 residues. The junction had 19 bases not matched to a gene; V was cut back by 0 bases and J by 1 base. The CDR3 region has the DNA TGCGCCAGCAGTCAATCGGGCGTAGCGGGGGGCCATCGTATCGTGCGCACAGATACGCAGTATTTT. Residues: CASSQSGVAGGHRIVRTDTQYF.

This sequence joins TRBV9 and TRBJ2-7; 12 bases align to TRBD1. The CDR3 covers 15 residues. CDR1 and CDR2 (germline): SGDLS, YYNGEE. Germline trimming cut 3 bases from V and 4 bases from J; bases unmatched to any gene: 5. The CDR3 reads CASSEGTGGKYEQYF. The CDR3 coding sequence is TGTGCCAGCAGCGAGGGGACAGGGGGCAAGTACGAGCAGTACTTC.

The chain recombines TRBV11-3 with TRBJ2-2, with 9 bases that match TRBD1. Germline V gene data show CDR1 as SGHNT and CDR2 as YENEEA. The J segment lost 5 bases and the V segment lost 5 bases, leaving 3 bases of the junction unmatched. The CDR3 length is 14 residues. In DNA form, the CDR3 reads TGTGCCAGCAGCCCAGGACAGGGGACCGGGGAGCTGTTTTTT. It translates to CASSPGQGTGELFF.

The genes are TRBV6-4 and TRBJ2-1; 11 nucleotides match TRBD2. The CDR3 loop spans 14 amino acids. Germline V gene sequence: CDR1 MRHNA, CDR2 SNTAGT. V lost 4 bases to trimming and J lost 8 bases; unmatched junction nucleotides: 4. The DNA of the CDR3 is TGTGCCAGCAGTGCTAGCGGGAGGTTAGATGAGCAGTTCTTC. Translating it yields CASSASGRLDEQFF.

The chain couples TRBV3-1 (or the pseudogene TRBV3-2) to TRBJ1-1; no reliable D call. V was shortened by 0 bases and J by 6 bases, with 11 bases between the two germline ends. From germline, CDR1 is LGHDT and CDR2 YNNKEL (reference sequence). This CDR3 has 14 amino acids. CDR3 sequence (DNA): TGTGCCAGCAGCCAAGATGGAGGGCGGCCTGAAGCTTTCTTT. Its protein is CASSQDGGRPEAFF.

The V and J genes are TRBV10-2 and TRBJ1-5, with D tentatively TRBD1 (5 bases). V lost 4 bases and J lost 6, with 7 bases in between. Germline V gene lookup returns CDR1 WSHSY and CDR2 SAAADI. This CDR3 contains 12 residues. CDR3 nucleotide sequence: TGCGCCAGCAGTGTGGGGGGTCAGCCCCAGCATTTT. Translated, it gives CASSVGGQPQHF.

The V and J genes are TRBV14 and TRBJ2-1, with 12 bases aligning to TRBD2. Trimming took 4 bases from V and 2 from J; bases not matched to a gene: 15. Looked up from germline, CDR1 is SGHDN and CDR2 is FVKESK. CDR3 length equals 20 residues. CDR3 sequence (DNA): TGTGCCAGCAGCCTTCGTCTAAGACTAGCGGGAGATTCCCCCTACAATGAGCAGTTCTTC. The encoded protein is CASSLRLRLAGDSPYNEQFF.

This sequence joins TRBV21-1 and TRBJ1-2; the table gives TRBD1 as D, unverified against the DNA. TRBV21-1 is labeled a pseudogene. The CDR3 length is 14 residues. This CDR3 is CAGAIGTGDHGYTF. Written as DNA, the CDR3 is TGTGCCGGCGCGATTGGGACAGGGGATCATGGCTACACCTTC.

CDR3: CASSLVMSSRETQYF. In DNA form, the CDR3 reads TGTGCCAGCAGCTTAGTCATGAGCTCTAGAGAGACCCAGTACTTC. The chain is built from TRBV7-2 and TRBJ2-5; D remains unclear. Germline CDR1 is SGHTA and CDR2 is FQGNSA. With 1 base removed from V and 4 bases from J, the gap between germline ends came to 13 bases. The CDR3 has 15 residues.

The chain employs TRBV14 and TRBJ1-3, with D uncertain. The CDR3 sequence is 13 residues long. Between the trimmed V and J ends, which lost 5 bases and 4 bases, there was a span of 9 bases. CDR1 is SGHDN and CDR2 is FVKESK in the germline V gene. The CDR3 here is CASSSAGGNTIYF. The DNA for the CDR3 is TGTGCCAGCAGCTCCGCGGGAGGAAACACCATATATTTT. Together with reference TRBV14 and TRBJ1-3, the CDR3 gives the full variable domain: EAGVTQFPSHSVIEKGQTVTLRCDPISGHDNLYWYRRVMGKEIKFLLHFVKESKQDESGMPNNRFLAERTGGTYSTLKVQPAELEDSGVYFCASSSAGGNTIYFGEGSWLTVV.

The chain combines TRBV14 with TRBJ2-6; D ambiguous. This CDR3 comprises 15 residues. V lost 2 bases and J lost 2, with 7 bases in between. Germline assignment: CDR1 SGHDN and CDR2 FVKESK. Here the CDR3 DNA reads TGTGCCAGCAGCCAACTAAAAACTGGGGCCAACGTCCTGACTTTC. Translated, it gives CASSQLKTGANVLTF.

V and J are TRBV6-5 and TRBJ1-2, with TRBD1 matching over 8 bases. CDR1 MNHEY and CDR2 SVGAGI come from the germline V gene. Trimming cost V 6 bases and J 7 bases; bases outside gene matches: 10. There are 14 residues in the CDR3. The CDR3 sequence is CASRGGRGLGGYTF. CDR3 bases: TGTGCCAGCAGAGGCGGCAGGGGGCTGGGTGGCTACACCTTC.

V is TRBV3-1 (or the pseudogene TRBV3-2) and J is TRBJ1-1, with a weak D call TRBD1 (6 bases). The V gene's germline CDR1 is LGHDT and CDR2 YNNKEL (reference sequence). The V and J ends lost 0 bases and 12 bases respectively, with 17 bases between them. The CDR3 consists of 14 residues. The CDR3 sequence: CASSQDSGASRTFF. DNA of the CDR3: TGTGCCAGCAGCCAAGATTCAGGGGCTAGCCGAACTTTCTTT.

The rearrangement joins TRBV2 to TRBJ1-2, with D possibly matching TRBD1 (6 bases). With 5 bases removed from V and 14 bases from J, the gap between germline ends came to 12 bases. The CDR3 has 10 residues. The germline V gene has CDR1 SNHLY and CDR2 FYNNEI. CDR3 bases: TGTGCCAGCAGTTACAGGGTGAAAACCTTC. Its translation: CASSYRVKTF.

V gene TRBV4-1 combines with J gene TRBJ2-2, with 8 bases that match TRBD2. This CDR3 spans 17 amino acids. The trim removed 1 base at V and 1 base at J, leaving 5 bases unmatched. The germline CDR1 and CDR2 sequences are MGHRA and YSYEKL. The CDR3 here is CASSQVRLAGNTGELFF. CDR3 sequence (DNA): TGCGCCAGCAGCCAAGTCAGGCTAGCGGGGAACACCGGGGAGCTGTTTTTT.

The rearrangement joins TRBV11-3 to TRBJ2-1; 11 bases fit TRBD2. CDR1 is SGHNT, CDR2 YENEEA, per germline. This CDR3 comprises 15 residues. V shed 5 bases and J 4 bases; nucleotides not matched to a gene: 4. CDR3 DNA: TGTGCCAGCAGCCCGGGACTAGCGGATTACAATGAGCAGTTCTTC. Protein product: CASSPGLADYNEQFF.

The chain links TRBV5-4 to TRBJ2-2; D unclear. Trimming took off 4 bases at V and 3 bases at J, with 7 bases between the two ends. This CDR3 has 13 residues. CDR1 is SGHNT and CDR2 is YYREEE in the germline V gene (reference sequence). The CDR3 bases are TGTGCCAGCAGCGACAAGCACACCGGGGAGCTGTTTTTT. This codes for CASSDKHTGELFF.

The chain uses TRBV5-6 and TRBJ1-2; 7 bases map to TRBD1. Trimming cost V 2 bases and J 2 bases; bases outside gene matches: 6. This CDR3 region has 15 residues. The germline V gene encodes CDR1 SGHDT and CDR2 YYEEEE. CDR3 sequence reads: CASSFWQGVNYGYTF. In nucleotides, the CDR3 is TGTGCCAGCAGCTTTTGGCAGGGGGTAAACTATGGCTACACCTTC.

V and J are TRBV4-1 and TRBJ1-5, with TRBD1 as a possible D gene (6 bases). V lost 5 bases and J lost 7, with 12 bases in between. The CDR3 covers 13 residues. From germline, CDR1 is MGHRA and CDR2 YSYEKL. The CDR3 coding sequence is TGCGCCAGCAGCATTCAACAGGGACAGCCCCAGCATTTT. This translates into CASSIQQGQPQHF.

In its sample, this clone was seen once. This chain joins TRBV21-1 and TRBJ1-5; the listed D gene, TRBD1, was not tested against the DNA. TRBV21-1 is described as a pseudogene. The CDR3 has 14 amino acids. This CDR3 is CASSKGGRRQPQHF. In nucleotides, the CDR3 is TGTGCCAGCAGCAAAGGGGGCAGGAGACAGCCCCAGCATTTT.

The V call is TRBV6-6, the J call TRBJ1-1, with D tentatively TRBD1 (6 bases). Germline CDR1 and CDR2: MNHNY and SVGAGI (reference sequence). The CDR3 has 14 amino acids. V was clipped by 9 bases and J by 2 bases, with 16 bases between them. CDR3 nucleotides: TGTGCCAGTAAACCGCCCAGGGGTAACACTGAAGCTTTCTTT. Amino acid sequence: CASKPPRGNTEAFF.

This clone was seen only once. The V call is TRBV6-5, the J call TRBJ1-1, with D unclear. Per the germline V gene, CDR1 is MNHEY and CDR2 is SVGAGI. This CDR3 region has 15 residues. Trimming took off 3 bases at V and 1 base at J, with 12 bases between the two ends. In DNA form, the CDR3 reads TGTGCCAGCAGTTATGATTGGGCTCCGAACACTGAAGCTTTCTTT. Its protein is CASSYDWAPNTEAFF.

The rearrangement joins TRBV5-1 to TRBJ2-3; D is uncertain. The germline CDR1 and CDR2 sequences are SGHRS and YFSETQ. The CDR3 sequence is 12 residues long. V was cut by 1 base and J by 5 bases, with 5 bases left in between. CDR3 sequence reads: CASSLTGDTQYF. CDR3 coding DNA: TGCGCCAGCAGCTTGACTGGAGATACGCAGTATTTT.

The chain is built from TRBV10-3 and TRBJ2-5, with 11 bases fitting TRBD2. CDR1 is ENHRY and CDR2 is SYGVKD in the germline V gene. With V trimmed by 4 bases and J by 0 bases, 4 bases remained unmatched. This CDR3 spans 16 amino acids. The CDR3: CAISALAGANQETQYF. CDR3 bases: TGTGCCATCAGTGCACTAGCGGGGGCCAACCAAGAGACCCAGTACTTC.

The J gene is TRBJ2-5, the V gene TRBV19, with TRBD1 identical over 8 bases. Germline CDR1 reads LNHDA; CDR2 reads SQIVND (reference sequence). The CDR3 is 16 amino acids. With 2 bases clipped from V and 5 bases from J, the junction kept 10 bases outside the gene matches. The CDR3 spells CASSILGGTGLETQYF. The CDR3 nucleotides read TGTGCCAGTAGTATACTTGGCGGGACAGGTCTGGAGACCCAGTACTTC.

The chain carries TRBV6-5 and TRBJ2-7, with 12 bases matching TRBD1. This CDR3 spans 15 amino acids. The V gene end was trimmed by 5 bases and the J gene end by 9 bases; junction bases not matched to a gene: 11. The germline V gene has CDR1 MNHEY and CDR2 SVGAGI. The CDR3 sequence: CASSPGQGATLPQYF. The CDR3 region has the DNA TGTGCCAGCAGTCCGGGACAGGGGGCGACTCTGCCGCAGTACTTC.

This sequence joins TRBV5-1 and TRBJ1-1; a weak D match, TRBD1 (5 bases). The CDR3 contains 15 residues. Germline V gene data show CDR1 as SGHRS and CDR2 as YFSETQ. The V end was cut by 4 bases, the J end by 0 bases, with 13 bases between. Here the CDR3 DNA reads TGCGCCAGCAGCGCCGGAGGGACGGTGAACACTGAAGCTTTCTTT. It yields the protein CASSAGGTVNTEAFF.

The chain joins TRBV6-1 to TRBJ1-2; weak D call: TRBD1 (6 bases). V lost 2 bases, J lost 0 bases, and 10 bases lay in between. Per germline, CDR1 MNHNS and CDR2 SASEGT. This CDR3 has 15 amino acids. Written as DNA, the CDR3 is TGTGCCAGCAGTGAACGGCAGGGGCCTAACTATGGCTACACCTTC. Translation: CASSERQGPNYGYTF.

The chain is built from TRBV27 and TRBJ2-1, with 8 bases lining up with TRBD2. CDR3 length: 14 residues. Germline trimming cut 6 bases from V and 9 bases from J; bases unmatched to any gene: 10. CDR1 and CDR2 (germline): MNHEY, SMNVEV (reference sequence). In DNA, the CDR3 is TGTGCCAGCAGCCAACCGGGACTAGTAATTGAGCAGTTCTTC. Protein sequence: CASSQPGLVIEQFF.